The sample holds a few counts of the clone carrying this T cell receptor (beta chain). Its matching antigen is unknown. The record originates from a study of identical twins. The CDR3 covers 13 residues. Trimming took 1 base from V and 4 from J, leaving 5 bases between them. The study, taken as a whole, reports: A cross-sectional statistical analysis, not follow-up of the same donors, supported the conclusions.

TCRdb used MiXCR to reprocess the 5' RACE reads, holding one entry per CDR3 protein. The sample comprises about 470,000 distinct CDR3 sequences, less than 25% of which are singletons, and just under 3% rests with the top ten. Everyone who gave samples was a healthy Caucasian. This same sample was also taken into another study, of T cells expressing NK-cell markers.

The clonotype was recovered from a young woman in good health. V and J are TRBV12-3 or TRBV12-4 and TRBJ1-5; D is unresolved. The sequenced sample was CD4+ T cells sorted from blood. The CDR3 coding sequence is TGTGCCAGCAGTTTAGTCCAGAATCAGCCCCAGCATTTT. Amino acid sequence: CASSLVQNQPQHF.